Described below is a single T cell receptor beta chain sequence and its context. CDR1 and CDR2 from the germline V gene are SNHLY and FYNNEI. The CDR3 covers 11 residues. With 4 bases removed from V and 11 bases from J, the gap between germline ends came to 10 bases. These data belong to a study of blood T cell repertoires in COVID-19. Study-level background: Collection of acute and convalescent COVID-19 samples took place in the United States, Italy and Spain.

Those who participated ranged in age from roughly 18 to 89 years and resided in 24 US areas. Participants' own reports of clinical history determined their cohort assignment. In the authors' workflow: By means of reference gene primer amplification, nucleated cell counts were estimated. The repertoire was sequenced with immunoSEQ multiplex PCR; TCRdb's copy has only in-frame clones and lacks some. For V, J and clone size, that table is used; D and trimming come from the DNA. The sample contains some 340,000 clones, over 75% of which appear only once. The gene calls are TRBV2 and TRBJ2-3, with D unclear. Sequences were obtained from PBMCs or T cells enriched from blood (not recorded which). The receptor was derived from a woman under 40 who had recovered from COVID-19. CDR3: CASSVEGVQYF. The CDR3 region has the DNA TGTGCCAGCAGTGTTGAAGGAGTGCAGTATTTT.